This T cell receptor (beta chain) came from a study of T-cell reconstitution after alpha-beta-depleted transplantation in children (dated by TCRdb to about 2016). Turning to the overall study: Using TCR repertoire profiling, the study quantitatively followed how T-cell immune reconstitution unfolded in children after TCRalphabeta/CD19-depleted allogeneic hematopoietic cell transplantation.

The CDR3, from cysteine to phenylalanine, totals 15 residues. The only DNA kept is the CDR3, 45 bases in frame from the first base. Germline trimming: 4 bases from V, 5 bases from J; junction bases outside gene matches: 7. CDR1 and CDR2, per the germline V gene (reference sequence), are LGHDT and YNNKEL. Receptor amplification or capture employed PCR. The sample was run on an Illumina HiSeq 2500. To normalize quantification of the TCRbeta repertoire, the TCR libraries were built with molecular barcoding that relied on unique molecular identifiers. TCRdb trimmed the raw reads at Q25, called clones with MiXCR and kept productive beta chains. Rows are combined by CDR3 protein, so each entry shows the most common genes and DNA. For this sample the table gives approximately 510,000 distinct CDR3 sequences, of which roughly 18% were detected only once. The top ten constitute 3% to 4% of the sample. About this clonotype: Its binding antigen is unknown. Base qualities are not recorded, but no much larger clone differs from it by a single base.

Recombination connected TRBV3-1 to TRBJ1-2, with 10 middle bases fitting TRBD1. The clonotype was recovered from a human donor who donated a stem cell graft to a child with acute lymphoblastic leukemia. The material sequenced was PBMCs from the stem cell graft donor, taken from the stem cell graft. The CDR3 region reads CASSRPGQGMYGYTF. The DNA reads as follows: TGTGCCAGCAGCCGTCCGGGACAGGGGATGTATGGCTACACCTTC.